This T cell receptor (beta chain) emerged from a study of response to subunit inactivated influenza vaccine. In TCRdb, the RT-PCR reads were re-called with MiXCR into one record per CDR3 protein. The table lists about 500,000 distinct CDR3 sequences, more than 15% of them singletons. V dropped 6 bases and J dropped 0 bases, with 11 bases sitting between them. The germline CDR1 and CDR2 sequences are DFQATT and SNEGSKA (reference sequence). This CDR3 is built from 14 residues. V is TRBV20-1 and J is TRBJ2-2; unclear D gene. The TCR originated in a man in his fifties or sixties who received an inactivated influenza vaccine. The starting material was CD4+ T cells sorted from PBMCs, obtained around 25 months after vaccination. The CDR3 spells CSAPRQTNTGELFF. CDR3 DNA: TGCAGTGCGCCAAGGCAGACGAACACCGGGGAGCTGTTTTTT.